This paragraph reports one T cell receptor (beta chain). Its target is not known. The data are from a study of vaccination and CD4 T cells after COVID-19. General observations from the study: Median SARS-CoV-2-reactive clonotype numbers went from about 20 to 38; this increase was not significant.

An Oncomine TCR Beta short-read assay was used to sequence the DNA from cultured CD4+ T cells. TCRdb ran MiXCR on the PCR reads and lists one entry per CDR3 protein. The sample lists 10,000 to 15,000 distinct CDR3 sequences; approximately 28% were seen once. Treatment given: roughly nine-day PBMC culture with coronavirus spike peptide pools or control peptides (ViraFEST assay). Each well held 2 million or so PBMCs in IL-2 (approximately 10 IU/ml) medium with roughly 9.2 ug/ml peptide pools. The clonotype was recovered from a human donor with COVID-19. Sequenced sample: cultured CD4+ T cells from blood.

CDR3 nucleotide sequence: TGTGCCAGCGGCGAATACGGGACGGCCTCCTACGAGCAGTACTTC. Amino acids: CASGEYGTASYEQYF. V gene TRBV6-2 or TRBV6-3 combines with J gene TRBJ2-7, with D perhaps matching TRBD1 or TRBD2 (5 bases each). Trimming cost V 8 bases and J 0 bases, with 17 bases left between them. Germline assignment: CDR1 MNHEY and CDR2 SVGEGT. CDR3 size: 15 residues.